Listed below are T cell receptor beta chains from one sample, sequenced in a study of blood T cell repertoires in COVID-19. Only in-frame clones appear in the TCRdb table, and some are missing; sequencing was by immunoSEQ multiplex PCR. The profile shows about 410,000 clones, about 92% of them singletons. Sequenced sample: PBMCs or T cells enriched from blood (not recorded which). The receptors here all came from a young man who had recovered from COVID-19. Each CDR3 is given without its conserved first and last residue. Some rows have no size entry. The others give once, few or many, or a class for an expanded clone.

- TRBJ1-5 TRBV3-1/TRBV3-2 ASSQGDRPQH
- TRBJ1-2 TRBV13 ASSSYPGTENYGYT
once TRBJ1-5 TRBV4-1 ASSPAGQFNQPQH
once TRBJ1-5 TRBV27 ASSLRAGEGQPQH
- TRBJ1-1 TRBV5-4 ASSVWTGGNTEAF
- TRBJ1-3 TRBV6-6 ASSLLQGSGNTIY
- TRBJ2-3 TRBV29-1 SVKGLAGNTDTQY
- TRBJ1-4 TRBV11-2 ASAGQEGEKLF
- TRBJ2-1 TRBV24-1 ATSDLSLTSGRAGFYNEQF
- TRBJ2-5 TRBV10-3 AISESSGAGTQY
once TRBJ2-5 TRBV2 ASRPTPPETQY
- TRBJ1-1 TRBV3-1/TRBV3-2 ASSQSAAGGGF
- TRBJ1-2 TRBV14 ASSHLTGNGYT
once TRBJ1-6 TRBV6-4 ASSDVAHSPLH
- TRBJ2-7 TRBV29-1 SVLEQSYEQY
- TRBJ1-5 TRBV21-1 ASSKDRCRGPQH
- TRBJ1-2 TRBV2 ASRDTVVLLGYT
- TRBJ2-5 TRBV10-3 AISVDSRETQY
- TRBJ1-4 TRBV6-2/TRBV6-3 ASSIGQGNGKLF
- TRBJ1-2 TRBV7-2 ASSSTRIKTGFYGYT
- TRBJ1-4 TRBV7-7 ASSPDRGGEKLF
- TRBJ2-3 TRBV6-5 AARGTDTQY
- TRBJ1-2 TRBV7-9 ASSRGAYGYT
- TRBJ1-1 TRBV4-1 ASSAKAGTGNTEAF
- TRBJ1-2 TRBV28 ASSLRQPSVYGYT
- TRBJ1-1 TRBV27 ASSKGTGNTEAF
- TRBJ2-1 TRBV3-1/TRBV3-2 ASSQVSAFSKQF
few TRBJ2-2 TRBV11-3 ASSLRSGSTGELF
- TRBJ1-5 TRBV10-3 AASEGQPQH
- TRBJ1-4 TRBV29-1 SVEGTGSHEKLF
- TRBJ2-3 TRBV28 ASSRTSLAGDTDTQY
once TRBJ1-5 TRBV23-1 ASSTSRKFFNQPQH
- TRBJ1-5 TRBV15 ATSRANWGQNQPQH
once TRBJ2-5 TRBV7-8 ASSLRGETQY
- TRBJ2-1 TRBV25-1 ARRRGLAYYNEQF
- TRBJ2-5 TRBV2 ASSESDGGSGETQY
once TRBJ1-1 TRBV21-1 ASSKVLRTGGLNTEAF
- TRBJ2-1 TRBV15 ATLTSGSYNEQF
- TRBJ2-4 TRBV28 ASGEQGRLRNIQY
few TRBJ2-2 TRBV7-3 ASSLRGVTGELF
- TRBJ2-1 TRBV7-3 ASSRGVGVYNEQF
- TRBJ1-5 TRBV29-1 SVEESGNQPQH
- TRBJ1-1 TRBV14 ASRNRGTEAF
- TRBJ2-7 TRBV7-8 ASRRREVGSYEQY
- TRBJ2-5 TRBV5-6 ASSLYRDRGLETQY
- TRBJ1-2 TRBV19 ASSWAGEGYT
- TRBJ1-5 TRBV9 ASSPSPQAQPQH
- TRBJ1-5 TRBV2 ASRIEYQPQH
- TRBJ1-3 TRBV10-3 AISEWGDTIY
- TRBJ2-7 TRBV27 ASLAGSEQY
- TRBJ1-1 TRBV11-3 ASSLDRSGTEAF